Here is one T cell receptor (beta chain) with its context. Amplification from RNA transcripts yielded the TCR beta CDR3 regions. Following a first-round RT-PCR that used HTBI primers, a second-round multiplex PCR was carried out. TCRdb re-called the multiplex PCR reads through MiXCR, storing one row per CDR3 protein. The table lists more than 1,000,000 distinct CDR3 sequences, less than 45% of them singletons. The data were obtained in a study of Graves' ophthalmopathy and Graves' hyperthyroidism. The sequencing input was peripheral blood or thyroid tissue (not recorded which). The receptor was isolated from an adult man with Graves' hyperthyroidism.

The CDR3 reads CASSTPGQGVYEQYF. The CDR3 DNA follows: TGTGCCAGTAGTACCCCGGGACAGGGGGTATACGAGCAGTACTTC. This chain uses TRBV19 with TRBJ2-7; TRBD1 matches at 11 bases. Germline V lookup: CDR1 LNHDA, CDR2 SQIVND (reference sequence). Germline trimming cut 4 bases from V and 4 bases from J; bases unmatched to any gene: 6. The CDR3 runs 15 residues.